This paragraph covers one T cell receptor beta chain sequence. Antigen unknown. TCRdb keeps only in-frame clones here, not all; method: immunoSEQ multiplex PCR. The top ten clones hold about 2.4% of a sample with fewer than 75,000 clones, around 80% of them seen once. The culture ran for roughly 10 days before CD4+ T cells were isolated. Participants were given two doses of BNT162b2 or mRNA-1273 vaccine. This specimen belongs to a study of vaccination effects on CD4 cells after COVID-19. Across the study: Relative to the second dose, post-vaccine samples were obtained a median of 72 days later. Study-level points and caveats: Clones of infection and vaccine origin contracted markedly late after vaccination.

The CDR3 is 15 residues long. Trimming at V came to 5 bases and at J to 4 bases, leaving 9 bases not matched to a gene. Germline V gene sequence: CDR1 SGHAT, CDR2 FQNNGV. The genes are TRBV11-2 and TRBJ1-2; 8 nucleotides agree with TRBD1. Material: CD4+ T cells from PBMCs cultured without peptide, obtained after COVID-19 vaccination. The receptor was derived from a human donor who received a COVID-19 vaccine. CDR3: CASSRGQGLGYGYTF. In DNA form, the CDR3 reads TGTGCCAGCAGCCGTGGACAGGGATTGGGCTATGGCTACACCTTC. Looking up the rest from reference TRBV11-2 and TRBJ1-2 gives the full variable domain: EAGVAQSPRYKIIEKRQSVAFWCNPISGHATLYWYQQILGQGPKLLIQFQNNGVVDDSQLPKDRFSAERLKGVDSTLKIQPAKLEDSAVYLCASSRGQGLGYGYTFGSGTRLTVV.